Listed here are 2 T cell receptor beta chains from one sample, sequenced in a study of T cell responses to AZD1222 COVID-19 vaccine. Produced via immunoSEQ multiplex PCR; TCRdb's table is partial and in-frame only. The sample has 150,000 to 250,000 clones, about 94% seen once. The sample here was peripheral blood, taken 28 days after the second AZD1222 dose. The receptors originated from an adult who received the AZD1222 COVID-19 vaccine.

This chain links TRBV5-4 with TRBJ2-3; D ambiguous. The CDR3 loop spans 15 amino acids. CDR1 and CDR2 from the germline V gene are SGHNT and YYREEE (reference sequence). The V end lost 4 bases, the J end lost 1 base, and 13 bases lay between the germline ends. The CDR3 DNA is TGTGCCAGCAGCCCCAAGTATGGGGGCACAGATACGCAGTATTTT. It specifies CASSPKYGGTDTQYF.

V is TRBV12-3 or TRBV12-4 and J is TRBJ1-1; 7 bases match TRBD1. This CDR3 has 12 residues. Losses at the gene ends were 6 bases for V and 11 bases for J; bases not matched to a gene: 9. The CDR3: CASRDPTGFAFF. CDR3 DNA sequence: TGTGCCAGCAGGGACCCGACAGGGTTTGCTTTCTTT.